The 21 T cell receptor beta chains below were found in one sample sequenced in a study of T cell changes during pregnancy in multiple sclerosis. Produced via immunoSEQ multiplex PCR; TCRdb's table is partial and in-frame only. The repertoire consists of some 80,000 clones, with 89% occurring once and the leading ten covering over 0.8%. The input for sequencing was peripheral blood, taken in the first trimester of pregnancy. The receptor set was obtained from a female donor in good health, enrolled as a control in a pregnancy study.

This clone occurred a few times. The chain joins TRBV10-3 to TRBJ2-5; 7 bases line up with TRBD1. This CDR3 spans 13 amino acids. V trimming: 5 bases; J trimming: 5 bases; junction bases outside the gene matches: 5. The germline V gene has CDR1 ENHRY and CDR2 SYGVKD. The CDR3 region has the DNA TGTGCCATCAGTTCACAGGGGACGGAGACCCAGTACTTC. This translates into CAISSQGTETQYF.

The chain carries TRBV18 and TRBJ1-2, with a weak D call TRBD1 (6 bases). Per germline, CDR1 KGHSH and CDR2 LQKENI. The CDR3 loop spans 14 amino acids. V was shortened by 0 bases and J by 4 bases, with 9 bases between the two germline ends. The CDR3 is CASSPPRTVYGYTF. For the CDR3, the DNA is TGTGCCAGCTCACCACCGAGGACAGTCTATGGCTACACCTTC.

The rearrangement links TRBV5-4 to TRBJ2-7; D gene ambiguous. The CDR3 consists of 13 residues. The V gene lost 0 bases and the J gene lost 3 bases, with 7 bases spanning the gap. Germline-derived CDR1 and CDR2 are SGHNT and YYREEE (reference sequence). The CDR3 spells CASSLGALYEQYF. Here the CDR3 DNA reads TGTGCCAGCAGCTTGGGCGCTCTCTACGAGCAGTACTTC.

This chain joins TRBV7-6 and TRBJ1-2; D is ambiguous. The CDR3 runs to 12 residues. Germline CDR1 is SGHVS and CDR2 is FNYEAQ. The V end lost 5 bases, the J end lost 8 bases, and 12 bases lay between the germline ends. CDR3 region: CASSPRGGGYTF. The CDR3 bases are TGTGCCAGCAGCCCCCGAGGAGGCGGCTACACCTTC.

The chain couples TRBV5-1 to TRBJ1-2; D is unclear. Deletions cut 0 bases from V and 4 bases from J, with 7 bases between. The CDR3 extends over 13 amino acids. The germline V gene encodes CDR1 SGHRS and CDR2 YFSETQ. CDR3 amino acids: CASSLEGGYGYTF. The CDR3 coding sequence is TGCGCCAGCAGCTTGGAGGGAGGCTATGGCTACACCTTC. Full variable domain (rest looked up from reference TRBV5-1 and TRBJ1-2): KAGVTQTPRYLIKTRGQQVTLSCSPISGHRSVSWYQQTPGQGLQFLFEYFSETQRNKGNFPGRFSGRQFSNSRSEMNVSTLELGDSALYLCASSLEGGYGYTFGSGTRLTVV.

This clone was detected only once. This chain links TRBV29-1 with TRBJ1-1, with D tentatively TRBD1 (6 bases). This CDR3 is 13 amino acids long. Germline V gene data show CDR1 as SQVTM and CDR2 as ANQGSEA. Trimming shortened V by 6 bases and J by 0 bases, and 11 bases separated the two germline ends. CDR3 amino acids: CSVTGLMNTEAFF. As DNA, the CDR3 is TGCAGCGTGACAGGTCTTATGAACACTGAAGCTTTCTTT.

J is TRBJ2-5 and V is TRBV14, with a weak D call TRBD2 (5 bases). The ends were cut back, 4 bases at V and 4 bases at J, with 13 bases in the middle. This CDR3 has 14 residues. Germline V lookup: CDR1 SGHDN, CDR2 FVKESK. CDR3: CASSPTFRGETQYF. The CDR3 bases are TGTGCCAGCAGCCCGACATTTCGGGGAGAGACCCAGTACTTC.

This chain connects TRBV11-3 to TRBJ2-1; 8 positions match TRBD2. Trimming cost V 5 bases and J 4 bases; bases outside gene matches: 7. The CDR3 is made up of 15 amino acids. Looked up from germline, CDR1 is SGHNT and CDR2 is YENEEA. The CDR3 spells CASSTREGLYNEQFF. Written as DNA, the CDR3 is TGTGCCAGCAGCACCCGGGAGGGCCTTTACAATGAGCAGTTCTTC.

V is TRBV7-9 and J is TRBJ1-6; TRBD1 matches 10 bases. Germline V CDR1 and CDR2: SEHNR, FQNEAQ (reference sequence). V dropped 5 bases and J dropped 7; count of bases not matched to a gene: 5. There are 15 residues in the CDR3. Written as DNA, the CDR3 is TGTGCCAGCAGCCTCCGGACAGGGGGAAATTCACCCCTCCACTTT. Its protein is CASSLRTGGNSPLHF.

J is TRBJ2-3 and V is TRBV2; 12 bases are shared with TRBD2. After removal of 6 bases from V and 8 bases from J, the junction contained 3 bases not matched to a gene. This CDR3 comprises 13 residues. The germline gives CDR1 SNHLY, CDR2 FYNNEI. CDR3 nucleotide sequence: TGTGCCAGCAGGACTAGCGGGGGCGGTACGCAGTATTTT. This encodes CASRTSGGGTQYF.

The chain employs TRBV2 and TRBJ1-4, with TRBD1 matching 8 bases. CDR3 length equals 17 residues. Per germline, CDR1 SNHLY and CDR2 FYNNEI. V shed 4 bases, J shed 2 bases, and the junction held 9 bases outside the gene matches. CDR3 sequence (DNA): TGTGCCAGCAGTGGTCGGGAGACAGGGGTGACTAATGAAAAACTGTTTTTT. Protein product: CASSGRETGVTNEKLFF.

Here the CDR3 reads CASSPVLQETQYF. CDR3 in DNA: TGTGCCAGCTCACCTGTTCTCCAAGAGACCCAGTACTTC. The gene calls are TRBV18 and TRBJ2-5; no clear D gene. The V end was cut by 3 bases, the J end by 1 base, with 6 bases between. This CDR3 contains 13 residues. From germline, CDR1 is KGHSH and CDR2 LQKENI.

The CDR3 here is CASSQRHRLQSRANVLTF. The CDR3 DNA is TGTGCCAGCAGTCAACGACACCGGCTACAAAGTCGGGCCAACGTCCTGACTTTC. The rearrangement uses TRBV27 and TRBJ2-6, with unresolved D. The CDR3 runs 18 residues. Deletions cut 5 bases from V and 5 bases from J, with 22 bases between. In germline, CDR1 is MNHEY, CDR2 SMNVEV (reference sequence).

The V and J genes are TRBV2 and TRBJ1-4; D unresolved. Trimming shortened V by 6 bases and J by 9 bases, and 17 bases separated the two germline ends. Germline assignment: CDR1 SNHLY and CDR2 FYNNEI. The CDR3 loop spans 14 amino acids. The CDR3 DNA reads as TGTGCCAGCAGCCAGTGGAGGGCGGAGAAAAAACTGTTTTTT. Translating it yields CASSQWRAEKKLFF.

The chain joins TRBV11-2 to TRBJ1-1; TRBD1 agrees at 7 bases. The junction had 2 bases not matched to a gene; V was cut back by 4 bases and J by 3 bases. The germline CDR1 and CDR2 sequences are SGHAT and FQNNGV. The CDR3 is 13 amino acids. The CDR3: CASSSQGDTEAFF. The CDR3 DNA sequence: TGTGCCAGCAGCTCGCAGGGGGACACTGAAGCTTTCTTT.

V is TRBV12-5 and J is TRBJ1-3; 8 bases map to TRBD1. Germline-derived CDR1 and CDR2 are LGHNT and FRNRAP. The CDR3 totals 15 residues. Trimming removed 8 bases from V and 3 bases from J; junction bases left unmatched: 9. CDR3 bases: TGTGCTAGTTCAATCGGAGGGACAGGTGGAAACACCATATATTTT. It yields the protein CASSIGGTGGNTIYF.

The chain uses TRBV27 and TRBJ1-1, with D uncertain. The CDR3 is 13 amino acids. The V end was cut by 2 bases, the J end by 0 bases, with 4 bases between. The germline gives CDR1 MNHEY, CDR2 SMNVEV (reference sequence). For the CDR3, the DNA is TGTGCCAGCAGTTTAGCGCTGAACACTGAAGCTTTCTTT. Translating gives CASSLALNTEAFF.

The chain couples TRBV15 to TRBJ2-3; 7 nucleotides agree with TRBD2. CDR3 length equals 15 residues. Trimming took 0 bases from V and 1 from J; bases not matched to a gene: 1. Looked up from germline, CDR1 is LNHNV and CDR2 is YYDKDF (reference sequence). For the CDR3, the DNA is TGTGCCACCAGCAGAGAGGCGGGAGGCACAGATACGCAGTATTTT. Protein product: CATSREAGGTDTQYF.

By frequency in the sample, this clone is medium-sized. The V gene is TRBV28, the J gene TRBJ2-1, with 8 bases lining up with TRBD1. The germline gives CDR1 MDHEN, CDR2 SYDVKM. This CDR3 is 15 amino acids long. V lost 8 bases to trimming and J lost 6 bases; unmatched junction nucleotides: 12. CDR3 residues: CASDRGQRTINEQFF. Here the CDR3 DNA reads TGTGCCAGCGACAGGGGACAGCGAACGATCAATGAGCAGTTCTTC. The full variable domain, in which reference TRBV28 and TRBJ2-1 provide the parts outside the CDR3, is DVKVTQSSRYLVKRTGEKVFLECVQDMDHENMFWYRQDPGLGLRLIYFSYDVKMKEKGDIPEGYSVSREKKERFSLILESASTNQTSMYLCASDRGQRTINEQFFGPGTRLTVL.

The V call is TRBV7-9, the J call TRBJ1-5; 7 positions agree with TRBD1. The CDR3 has 18 amino acids. Germline V CDR1 and CDR2: SEHNR, FQNEAQ (reference sequence). Trimming took 5 bases from V and 7 from J; bases not matched to a gene: 20. The CDR3 bases are TGTGCCAGCAGCCCCATTGAATACGACAGGGAGATAAAACAGCCCCAGCATTTT. Translating it yields CASSPIEYDREIKQPQHF.

The chain uses TRBV5-1 and TRBJ2-3; 9 bases align to TRBD1. This CDR3 is built from 15 residues. CDR1 is SGHRS, CDR2 YFSETQ, per germline. Germline trimming cut 0 bases from V and 4 bases from J; bases unmatched to any gene: 3. The DNA for the CDR3 is TGCGCCAGCAGCTTGGAGGGACAGGGAGCAGATACGCAGTATTTT. Protein product: CASSLEGQGADTQYF. The full variable domain, completed using reference TRBV5-1 and TRBJ2-3, is KAGVTQTPRYLIKTRGQQVTLSCSPISGHRSVSWYQQTPGQGLQFLFEYFSETQRNKGNFPGRFSGRQFSNSRSEMNVSTLELGDSALYLCASSLEGQGADTQYFGPGTRLTVL.